Reported below is one T cell receptor (beta chain). This sample is drawn from a study of blood T cell repertoires in COVID-19. Study summary: The study drew acute and convalescent COVID-19 samples from the United States, Italy and Spain.

Trimming pared 6 bases from V and 4 bases from J, leaving 18 bases between. Germline assignment: CDR1 SQVTM and CDR2 ANQGSEA. The length of the CDR3 is 14 residues. Generated by immunoSEQ multiplex PCR, the TCRdb table keeps only in-frame clones and is missing some. This sample has more than 35,000 clones, with around nine tenths found just once. This chain connects TRBV29-1 to TRBJ1-2, with D maybe TRBD1 (6 bases). The sequence was obtained from a man in his 70s with active COVID-19. Sequenced sample: peripheral blood. The CDR3 bases are TGCAGCGTCGGTACAGGGCAGCGCGGCTATGGCTACACCTTC. Translation gives CSVGTGQRGYGYTF.